This T cell receptor (beta chain) was retrieved from a study of blood T cell repertoires in COVID-19. This clone was picked up one time. Trimming removed 1 base from V and 3 bases from J, with 10 bases in between. CDR1 and CDR2 from the germline V gene are SGHRS and YFSETQ. The length of the CDR3 is 14 residues. Profiled with immunoSEQ multiplex PCR; TCRdb holds only in-frame clones, not every one. The profile shows around 300,000 clones, roughly 90% of them singletons. Sequencing used peripheral blood. The chain has TRBV5-1 and TRBJ1-2; maybe TRBD1 (5 bases). This TCR came from a woman aged 25 to 39 with COVID-19, enrolled during active disease. The CDR3 sequence: CASSLTGDHYGYTF. The CDR3 nucleotides read TGCGCCAGCAGCTTGACGGGGGACCACTATGGCTACACCTTC.